This T cell receptor beta chain stems from a study of cytomegalovirus exposure and HLA in healthy donors. Study-wide findings and caveats: In a later analysis, donors in an Asian-associated ancestry cluster reportedly had fewer N-insertions in productive TCRs than the cohort mean. 164 TCR beta chains were listed as cytomegalovirus-associated.

When sampled, the donors appeared nominally healthy, though they likely had unrecorded immune exposures. The study ran its PCR with 60 Vbeta and 13 Jbeta primers. TCRdb's copy holds only in-frame clones and misses some; the assay was immunoSEQ multiplex PCR. In the table there are roughly 100,000 clones, 75% to 90% of which are singletons. This clone was seen a few times. Antigen: not known. This CDR3 has 14 residues. V lost 0 bases and J lost 5, with 10 bases in between. Looked up from germline, CDR1 is MNHEY and CDR2 is SVGAGI. Sequenced material: PBMCs. The chain has TRBV6-5 and TRBJ1-2; D unclear. This sequence originates from a man aged 40-49 years in good health and CMV-seronegative. CDR3 in amino acids: CASSYSRQLYGYTF. CDR3 nucleotides: TGTGCCAGCAGTTACTCGAGGCAGCTATATGGCTACACCTTC.